These 32 T cell receptor beta chains originate from one sample sequenced in a study of shared clonotypes between healthy human individuals. Only CD45RO-negative cells positively selected for CCR7 counted as naive CD8 cells, so terminally differentiated effector memory CD45RA+ cells were excluded. Produced via immunoSEQ multiplex PCR; TCRdb's table is partial and in-frame only. The sample holds under 850,000 clones; about 91% are singletons and the top ten take more than 20%. Sequencing was carried out using naive CD8+ T cells sorted from blood. The receptor set was obtained from a man in his thirties or forties in good health.

The chain recombines TRBV28 with TRBJ2-7; 10 bases align to TRBD2. CDR3 length: 18 amino acids. With V trimmed by 8 bases and J by 3 bases, 19 bases remained unmatched. Germline CDR1 MDHEN, CDR2 SYDVKM. The CDR3 region is CASRKIIAGGPLNYEQYF. CDR3 DNA sequence: TGTGCCAGCCGGAAAATCATAGCGGGAGGACCCCTTAACTACGAGCAGTACTTC.

The chain uses TRBV19 and TRBJ2-7; D remains ambiguous. Germline V CDR1 and CDR2: LNHDA, SQIVND (reference sequence). V lost 3 bases and J 4 bases, leaving 7 bases between the germline ends. The CDR3 spans 12 residues. CDR3 sequence (DNA): TGTGCCAGTAGTATGGACCGGTACGAGCAGTACTTC. Translation gives CASSMDRYEQYF.

CDR3 sequence reads: CASSLWTGVSTEAFF. CDR3 sequence (DNA): TGTGCCAGCAGCTTATGGACAGGGGTAAGCACTGAAGCTTTCTTT. The chain employs TRBV7-3 and TRBJ1-1; 9 nucleotides align to TRBD1. Unmatched junction bases numbered 5, after V lost 2 bases and J lost 4 bases. The CDR3 spans 15 residues. Germline assignment: CDR1 SGHTA and CDR2 FQGTGA.

This chain uses TRBV2 with TRBJ2-5; D not resolved. Per germline, CDR1 SNHLY and CDR2 FYNNEI. CDR3 size: 14 residues. V was clipped by 7 bases and J by 0 bases, with 12 bases between them. The CDR3, as DNA: TGTGCCAGCAAACAGCCGTTGTACCAAGAGACCCAGTACTTC. Translation: CASKQPLYQETQYF.

The chain recombines TRBV7-8 with TRBJ2-7, with D uncertain. The CDR3 is 14 residues long. V was shortened by 2 bases and J by 0 bases, with 8 bases between the two germline ends. Germline V CDR1 and CDR2: SGHVS, FQNEAQ. The CDR3: CASSLTRVSYEQYF. DNA for the CDR3: TGTGCCAGCAGCTTAACTCGGGTCTCCTACGAGCAGTACTTC.

This sequence joins TRBV14 and TRBJ2-7, with TRBD2 identical over 8 bases. The CDR3 has 14 residues. The germline CDR1 and CDR2 sequences are SGHDN and FVKESK. V trimming: 0 bases; J trimming: 4 bases; junction bases outside the gene matches: 2. CDR3: CASSQESGRYEQYF. The CDR3 bases are TGTGCCAGCAGCCAAGAAAGCGGGAGATACGAGCAGTACTTC. Full variable domain (missing parts from reference TRBV14 and TRBJ2-7): EAGVTQFPSHSVIEKGQTVTLRCDPISGHDNLYWYRRVMGKEIKFLLHFVKESKQDESGMPNNRFLAERTGGTYSTLKVQPAELEDSGVYFCASSQESGRYEQYFGPGTRLTVT.

This clone has a single count. The chain joins TRBV29-1 to TRBJ2-3; possibly TRBD2 for D (6 bases). Deletions cut 2 bases from V and 6 bases from J, with 21 bases between. This CDR3 comprises 16 residues. The germline V gene has CDR1 SQVTM and CDR2 ANQGSEA. In DNA form, the CDR3 reads TGCAGCGTTGAAAAAGAACGGGAGAGTGTTGGGGATACGCAGTATTTT. Protein sequence: CSVEKERESVGDTQYF.

V is TRBV6-1 and J is TRBJ2-7; D may be TRBD1 (6 bases). Deletions cut 2 bases from V and 4 bases from J, with 12 bases between. The CDR3 extends over 14 amino acids. The V gene's germline CDR1 is MNHNS and CDR2 SASEGT. DNA for the CDR3: TGTGCCAGCAGTGAACAGGGGCTTGCTTACGAGCAGTACTTC. Protein: CASSEQGLAYEQYF.

The chain couples TRBV7-3 to TRBJ1-2, with 8 bases lining up with TRBD1. CDR3 length: 16 amino acids. V lost 5 bases, J lost 5 bases, and 13 bases stayed unmatched. Looked up from germline, CDR1 is SGHTA and CDR2 is FQGTGA. Written as DNA, the CDR3 is TGTGCCAGCAGCCCTCAGGGGGCTGGGTCAGTTTATGGCTACACCTTC. Translating gives CASSPQGAGSVYGYTF. The variable domain in full, with the rest retrieved from reference TRBV7-3 and TRBJ1-2, is GAGVSQTPSNKVTEKGKYVELRCDPISGHTALYWYRQSLGQGPEFLIYFQGTGAADDSGLPNDRFFAVRPEGSVSTLKIQRTERGDSAVYLCASSPQGAGSVYGYTFGSGTRLTVV.

The chain links TRBV5-4 to TRBJ2-2; 7 bases are a match to TRBD1. Germline values: CDR1 SGHNT, CDR2 YYREEE (reference sequence). This CDR3 spans 15 amino acids. With V trimmed by 3 bases and J by 2 bases, 4 bases remained unmatched. In DNA, the CDR3 is TGTGCCAGCAGCTCCCGGGACAGTAACACCGGGGAGCTGTTTTTT. Its translation: CASSSRDSNTGELFF.

A remark on this clone: Germline and junction disagree at one end, which may indicate a read error. The V gene is TRBV11-3, the J gene TRBJ2-2, with D unresolved. In germline, CDR1 is SGHNT, CDR2 YENEEA. The CDR3 is made up of 11 amino acids. CDR3 in amino acids: CASSVDGELFF. CDR3 sequence (DNA): TGTGCCAGCAGCGTAGACGGGGAGCTGTTTTTT.

The rearrangement joins TRBV27 to TRBJ2-7, with 7 nucleotides matching TRBD1. V dropped 4 bases and J dropped 0; count of bases not matched to a gene: 3. CDR3 length equals 14 residues. Germline-derived CDR1 and CDR2 are MNHEY and SMNVEV (reference sequence). As DNA, the CDR3 is TGTGCCAGCAGTTCCTGGACAGGCTCCTACGAGCAGTACTTC. It yields the protein CASSSWTGSYEQYF.

This clone was counted only a few times. The chain uses TRBV13 and TRBJ2-3; the match to TRBD2 covers 10 bases. The CDR3 has 16 residues. After removal of 4 bases from V and 0 bases from J, the junction contained 4 bases not matched to a gene. Germline V gives CDR1 PRHDT, CDR2 FYEKMQ (reference sequence). The CDR3 region is CASSYQLAGSTDTQYF. As DNA, the CDR3 is TGTGCCAGCAGCTACCAACTAGCGGGAAGCACAGATACGCAGTATTTT.

J is TRBJ2-1 and V is TRBV19, with D perhaps matching TRBD2 (5 bases). CDR1 and CDR2 from the germline V gene are LNHDA and SQIVND (reference sequence). The V and J ends lost 6 bases and 0 bases respectively, with 21 bases between them. This CDR3 contains 18 residues. The CDR3 loop is CASSLALTFLSSYNEQFF. DNA for the CDR3: TGTGCCAGTAGCTTAGCGCTTACCTTCTTGAGCTCCTACAATGAGCAGTTCTTC.

This rearrangement joins TRBV18 to TRBJ2-2; the D gene is possibly TRBD2 (6 bases). Germline values: CDR1 KGHSH, CDR2 LQKENI. The CDR3 has 17 residues. V was cut by 3 bases and J by 1 base, with 15 bases left in between. Written as DNA, the CDR3 is TGTGCCAGCTCACCGCCTAAAACGGGACTGAACACCGGGGAGCTGTTTTTT. Protein: CASSPPKTGLNTGELFF.

The genes are TRBV7-6 and TRBJ2-7; 7 nucleotides agree with TRBD2. The CDR3 is made up of 15 amino acids. Germline CDR1 is SGHVS and CDR2 is FNYEAQ. Unmatched junction bases numbered 8, after V lost 5 bases and J lost 1 base. The DNA for the CDR3 is TGTGCCAGCAGCCCAACTAGCGACGTATCCTACGAGCAGTACTTC. Translating gives CASSPTSDVSYEQYF.

CDR3 region: CASSILDRANNEKLFF. The CDR3 DNA follows: TGTGCCAGTAGTATATTGGACAGGGCTAATAATGAAAAACTGTTTTTT. The chain couples TRBV19 to TRBJ1-4; 8 bases fit TRBD1. Germline trimming cut 2 bases from V and 4 bases from J; bases unmatched to any gene: 6. Germline V gene data show CDR1 as LNHDA and CDR2 as SQIVND (reference sequence). The CDR3 contains 16 residues. The full variable domain, rest sourced from reference TRBV19 and TRBJ1-4, is DGGITQSPKYLFRKEGQNVTLSCEQNLNHDAMYWYRQDPGQGLRLIYYSQIVNDFQKGDIAEGYSVSREKKESFPLTVTSAQKNPTAFYLCASSILDRANNEKLFFGSGTQLSVL.

The V gene is TRBV7-2, the J gene TRBJ2-2; 13 bases match TRBD2. This CDR3 is 17 amino acids long. Germline V gives CDR1 SGHTA, CDR2 FQGNSA. V trimming: 1 base; J trimming: 4 bases; junction bases outside the gene matches: 3. The CDR3: CASSLGTSGSPTGELFF. The CDR3 nucleotides are TGTGCCAGCAGCTTAGGGACTAGCGGGAGTCCCACCGGGGAGCTGTTTTTT.

The rearrangement uses TRBV29-1 and TRBJ1-1, with D perhaps TRBD1 (5 bases). The length of the CDR3 is 13 residues. The germline V gene encodes CDR1 SQVTM and CDR2 ANQGSEA. V lost 5 bases and J lost 5, with 15 bases in between. The DNA of the CDR3 is TGCAGCGTTCGGCGGGGCGATAGAACTGAAGCTTTCTTT. It specifies CSVRRGDRTEAFF.

The chain links TRBV7-6 to TRBJ1-1; the D is unclear. Trimming removed 4 bases at V and 5 bases at J, with 8 bases between. Germline CDR1 reads SGHVS; CDR2 reads FNYEAQ. The CDR3 covers 12 residues. The CDR3 DNA is TGTGCCAGCAGCTCACTCGAGACTGAAGCTTTCTTT. This encodes CASSSLETEAFF.

The rearrangement uses TRBV7-2 and TRBJ2-2; 10 bases map to TRBD2. V lost 5 bases, J lost 6 bases, and 12 bases stayed unmatched. The CDR3 is made up of 17 amino acids. Germline CDR1 is SGHTA and CDR2 is FQGNSA. The CDR3 nucleotides read TGTGCCAGCAGCCCCGCAAGCGGGAGGGCCATCGCCGGGGAGCTGTTTTTT. The encoded protein is CASSPASGRAIAGELFF.

The chain joins TRBV4-3 to TRBJ1-2, with D unresolved. The V end lost 0 bases, the J end lost 8 bases, and 13 bases lay between the germline ends. This CDR3 spans 14 amino acids. Germline V gene sequence: CDR1 LGHNA, CDR2 YSLEER. Written as DNA, the CDR3 is TGCGCCAGCAGCCAAGATTTGTGGGTGCGGGGCTACACCTTC. Translated, it gives CASSQDLWVRGYTF.

The chain is built from TRBV27 and TRBJ2-2; D is possibly TRBD1 or TRBD2 (6 bases each). The CDR3 is 19 amino acids. Trimming took 11 bases from V and 3 from J, leaving 31 bases between them. Germline lookup yields CDR1 MNHEY and CDR2 SMNVEV (reference sequence). The CDR3 DNA reads as TGTGCCCCGCGGGACAACCCCTGGCGGCCCAATGCGCACACCGGGGAGCTGTTTTTT. As protein: CAPRDNPWRPNAHTGELFF.

The chain employs TRBV5-1 and TRBJ2-7; 7 bases align to TRBD1. The length of the CDR3 is 13 residues. Looked up from germline, CDR1 is SGHRS and CDR2 is YFSETQ. V trimming: 5 bases; J trimming: 3 bases; junction bases outside the gene matches: 5. This chain's CDR3 is CASSSDRLYEQYF. In DNA form, the CDR3 reads TGCGCCAGCAGTTCGGACAGGCTCTACGAGCAGTACTTC. The complete variable domain, with remaining parts taken from reference TRBV5-1 and TRBJ2-7, reads KAGVTQTPRYLIKTRGQQVTLSCSPISGHRSVSWYQQTPGQGLQFLFEYFSETQRNKGNFPGRFSGRQFSNSRSEMNVSTLELGDSALYLCASSSDRLYEQYFGPGTRLTVT.

The V and J genes are TRBV29-1 and TRBJ2-7; D unclear. The CDR3 is 18 residues long. The ends were cut back, 0 bases at V and 13 bases at J, with 34 bases in the middle. CDR1 and CDR2 from the germline V gene are SQVTM and ANQGSEA. The CDR3 region is CSVEDTNTPAAPFCLYYF. The CDR3 DNA reads as TGCAGCGTTGAAGATACGAATACCCCGGCGGCCCCCTTTTGCCTTTATTACTTC.

The chain couples TRBV11-2 to TRBJ2-7; D is uncertain. Trimming took 4 bases from V and 4 from J, leaving 29 bases between them. This CDR3 spans 19 amino acids. Germline V gene data show CDR1 as SGHAT and CDR2 as FQNNGV. Here the CDR3 reads CASSSPLWHLASATYEQYF. CDR3 coding DNA: TGTGCCAGCAGCTCCCCTTTGTGGCACCTCGCGTCGGCTACGTACGAGCAGTACTTC.

In DNA form, the CDR3 reads TGCGCCAGCAGTTCTTGGACAGGGAAGGGCACAGATACGCAGTATTTT. It codes for CASSSWTGKGTDTQYF. The chain employs TRBV5-1 and TRBJ2-3, with TRBD1 matching 8 bases. Germline CDR1 and CDR2: SGHRS and YFSETQ. The CDR3 runs 16 residues. The trim removed 5 bases at V and 1 base at J, leaving 9 bases unmatched.

The gene calls are TRBV5-4 and TRBJ2-1; D is unclear. The germline gives CDR1 SGHNT, CDR2 YYREEE (reference sequence). This CDR3 is 14 amino acids long. Trimming stripped 5 bases from V and 8 bases from J, with 17 bases between. The CDR3 sequence: CASRLSHGSHEQFF. The CDR3 DNA reads as TGTGCCAGCAGGTTATCACACGGGTCCCATGAGCAGTTCTTC.

V is TRBV27 and J is TRBJ2-7, with D perhaps matching TRBD2 (6 bases). The CDR3 totals 19 residues. The germline gives CDR1 MNHEY, CDR2 SMNVEV (reference sequence). The V and J ends lost 5 bases and 0 bases respectively, with 26 bases between them. The CDR3 DNA follows: TGTGCCAGCAGTGCCCTTATAGGTAGGGGCCTAGCGCTCTCCTACGAGCAGTACTTC. Translation gives CASSALIGRGLALSYEQYF.

J is TRBJ2-7 and V is TRBV7-9, with TRBD1 matching 7 bases. This CDR3 is 16 amino acids long. Germline CDR1 and CDR2: SEHNR and FQNEAQ (reference sequence). Germline trimming cut 1 base from V and 2 bases from J; bases unmatched to any gene: 8. CDR3 in DNA: TGTGCCAGCAGCTTAGTACCGGGACAGCTAGCCTACGAGCAGTACTTC. Translating it yields CASSLVPGQLAYEQYF.

The chain is built from TRBV4-2 and TRBJ2-3, with 10 bases lining up with TRBD1. The junction had 5 bases not matched to a gene; V was cut back by 3 bases and J by 2 bases. CDR1 is LGHNA and CDR2 is YNFKEQ in the germline V gene. CDR3 length equals 16 residues. The CDR3 DNA reads TGTGCCAGCAGCCACCCCGGGACAGGGGACACAGATACGCAGTATTTT. It is translated as CASSHPGTGDTDTQYF.

This clone was seen many times. The chain combines TRBV13 with TRBJ2-7; 12 bases fit TRBD2. J gave up 6 bases and V 2 bases, and 11 bases lay outside the gene matches. Germline V lookup: CDR1 PRHDT, CDR2 FYEKMQ (reference sequence). The CDR3 loop spans 17 amino acids. The CDR3 nucleotides are TGTGCCAGCAGCTTAAGGGGGGGACTAGCGGGCTCGGGCGAGCAGTACTTC. It codes for CASSLRGGLAGSGEQYF.